Below, 25 T cell receptor beta chains from the same sample are listed, as sequenced in a study of identical twins. TCRdb itself ran the 5' RACE reads through MiXCR, one entry per CDR3 protein. The sample gives a few hundred thousand distinct CDR3 sequences, 14% of which show up once; approximately 0.9% is in the top ten. These data were also reused for a study on yellow fever vaccine responses in identical twins.

Sequencing used CD4+ T cells sorted from blood. These receptors were taken from a woman in her late teens or twenties in good health.

This clonotype was picked up many times. The chain is built from TRBV20-1 and TRBJ2-7, with 11 bases matching TRBD2. Germline V gene data show CDR1 as DFQATT and CDR2 as SNEGSKA (reference sequence). V trimming: 5 bases; J trimming: 5 bases; junction bases outside the gene matches: 11. The CDR3 contains 15 residues. The CDR3 loop is CSAYDLTSGRNEQYF. CDR3 sequence (DNA): TGCAGTGCTTACGATTTAACTAGCGGGAGAAACGAGCAGTACTTC.

The chain couples TRBV28 to TRBJ2-3, with a tentative D call TRBD1 (6 bases). The ends were cut back, 4 bases at V and 3 bases at J, with 17 bases in the middle. Germline V lookup: CDR1 MDHEN, CDR2 SYDVKM. There are 16 residues in the CDR3. The CDR3 DNA is TGTGCCAGCAGTTCCGCACAGGGTATTAGGACAGATACGCAGTATTTT. Translated, it gives CASSSAQGIRTDTQYF. The whole variable domain, remainder taken from reference TRBV28 and TRBJ2-3, is DVKVTQSSRYLVKRTGEKVFLECVQDMDHENMFWYRQDPGLGLRLIYFSYDVKMKEKGDIPEGYSVSREKKERFSLILESASTNQTSMYLCASSSAQGIRTDTQYFGPGTRLTVL.

The chain has TRBV5-1 and TRBJ1-1; tentatively, D is TRBD1 (5 bases). This CDR3 contains 15 residues. The germline V and J ends were trimmed by 1 base and 4 bases, with 14 bases remaining between them. The germline V gene encodes CDR1 SGHRS and CDR2 YFSETQ. The CDR3 here is CASSLNERGSTEAFF. CDR3 DNA sequence: TGCGCCAGCAGCTTGAACGAGAGGGGAAGCACTGAAGCTTTCTTT.

The chain combines TRBV30 with TRBJ1-4; D call uncertain. V was pared by 3 bases and J by 7 bases, with 6 bases between. The length of the CDR3 is 11 residues. In germline, CDR1 is GTSNPN, CDR2 SVGIG (reference sequence). The CDR3 DNA sequence: TGTGCCTGGAGGGAAGCTGAAAAACTGTTTTTT. This translates into CAWREAEKLFF.

This clonotype has only a few counts. The chain recombines TRBV5-6 with TRBJ2-5; D possibly corresponds to TRBD1 (6 bases). Germline lookup yields CDR1 SGHDT and CDR2 YYEEEE. The CDR3 extends over 16 amino acids. The V and J ends lost 4 bases and 5 bases respectively, with 21 bases between them. The chain's CDR3 is CASSDADRPDGETQYF. The CDR3 DNA is TGTGCCAGCAGCGATGCTGACAGGCCTGATGGGGAGACCCAGTACTTC.

V usage is TRBV6-5 and J usage is TRBJ2-3, with D maybe TRBD2 (5 bases). Trimming cost V 2 bases and J 7 bases, with 16 bases left between them. The CDR3 has 15 residues. Germline loops: CDR1 MNHEY, CDR2 SVGAGI. The CDR3 sequence: CASSYEREEIHTQYF. DNA for the CDR3: TGTGCCAGCAGTTACGAGAGGGAAGAGATCCATACGCAGTATTTT.

Ten or more counts support this clonotype. The CDR3 sequence is CASSSRTSGGSSYNEQFF. CDR3 DNA: TGTGCCAGCAGCTCCCGGACTAGCGGGGGGAGCTCCTACAATGAGCAGTTCTTC. The chain recombines TRBV9 with TRBJ2-1; 14 bases line up with TRBD2. This CDR3 has 18 amino acids. J lost 0 bases, V lost 4 bases, and 6 bases had no gene match. Germline CDR1 is SGDLS and CDR2 is YYNGEE. Filled out from reference TRBV9 and TRBJ2-1, the complete variable domain reads DSGVTQTPKHLITATGQRVTLRCSPRSGDLSVYWYQQSLDQGLQFLIQYYNGEERAKGNILERFSAQQFPDLHSELNLSSLELGDSALYFCASSSRTSGGSSYNEQFFGPGTRLTVL.

The V and J genes are TRBV20-1 and TRBJ1-6; 7 bases align to TRBD1. Unmatched junction bases numbered 10, after V lost 2 bases and J lost 12 bases. The CDR3 runs to 14 residues. Germline CDR1 and CDR2: DFQATT and SNEGSKA (reference sequence). The CDR3 DNA is TGCAGTGCTAGACTAAGGACAGGTTTAGAACCCCTCCACTTT. Its translation is CSARLRTGLEPLHF.

The table lists this clonotype with a few counts. The chain is built from TRBV5-6 and TRBJ2-2; possible D gene TRBD1, 5 bases. CDR3 size: 15 residues. Trimming removed 1 base from V and 6 bases from J, with 13 bases in between. The germline V gene encodes CDR1 SGHDT and CDR2 YYEEEE. In DNA form, the CDR3 reads TGTGCCAGCAGCTTGCCCAGGGCATTATCCGGGGAGCTGTTTTTT. This codes for CASSLPRALSGELFF.

This chain uses TRBV28 with TRBJ2-7; 7 bases are a match to TRBD1. The CDR3 is 14 residues long. Germline assignment: CDR1 MDHEN and CDR2 SYDVKM. The ends lost 5 bases at V and 0 bases at J; junction bases unmatched: 4. CDR3 amino acids: CASSAYRGSYEQYF. As DNA, the CDR3 is TGTGCCAGCAGTGCCTACAGGGGCTCCTACGAGCAGTACTTC.

The gene calls are TRBV28 and TRBJ1-2; D is perhaps TRBD1 (5 bases). Germline assignment: CDR1 MDHEN and CDR2 SYDVKM. With 3 bases removed from V and 7 bases from J, the gap between germline ends came to 9 bases. The CDR3 totals 12 residues. The CDR3 is CASSFTGVGYTF. The CDR3 region has the DNA TGTGCCAGCAGTTTCACGGGGGTTGGCTACACCTTC.

This clonotype was counted many times. The chain links TRBV12-3 or TRBV12-4 to TRBJ2-3; 8 positions agree with TRBD1. V lost 1 base and J lost 6; bases outside the gene matches: 6. This CDR3 has 15 residues. CDR3 DNA sequence: TGTGCCAGCAGTTTAGGGACAGGGAGCCGGGATACGCAGTATTTT. Translated, it gives CASSLGTGSRDTQYF.

CDR3 loop: CASSYAERGRGGEQYF. The CDR3 DNA reads TGTGCCAGCAGTTACGCGGAGAGAGGCAGGGGAGGCGAGCAGTACTTC. The J gene is TRBJ2-7, the V gene TRBV6-5, with D tentatively TRBD1 or TRBD2 (6 bases each). Trimming stripped 2 bases from V and 6 bases from J, with 20 bases between. CDR1 MNHEY and CDR2 SVGAGI come from the germline V gene. This CDR3 spans 16 amino acids.

This clonotype was picked up a small number of times. The rearrangement joins TRBV9 to TRBJ2-3, with unresolved D. V gave up 7 bases and J gave up 0 bases, with 12 bases separating them. Germline V gene lookup returns CDR1 SGDLS and CDR2 YYNGEE. The CDR3 totals 14 residues. The CDR3 loop is CASGPFTSTDTQYF. The CDR3 region has the DNA TGTGCCAGCGGACCTTTCACGAGCACAGATACGCAGTATTTT.

This rearrangement joins TRBV27 to TRBJ2-2; D gene ambiguous. Germline CDR1 and CDR2: MNHEY and SMNVEV (reference sequence). Trimming removed 5 bases at V and 3 bases at J, with 10 bases between. The CDR3 contains 14 residues. The CDR3 here is CASSMKGDTGELFF. The CDR3 DNA sequence: TGTGCCAGCAGTATGAAGGGTGACACCGGGGAGCTGTTTTTT.

About this clonotype: The DNA is omitted, as the CDR3 cannot be located on it reliably, and the CDR3 follows TCRdb's listing. The chain joins TRBV6-6 to TRBJ1-1. Germline CDR1 is MNHNY and CDR2 is SVGAGI (reference sequence). The CDR3 is 12 residues long, ends included. CDR3 sequence reads: CASSSSGVGAFF.

V is TRBV6-2 or TRBV6-3 and J is TRBJ2-4; D possibly corresponds to TRBD1 (5 bases). Looked up from germline, CDR1 is MNHEY and CDR2 is SVGEGT. The germline V and J ends were trimmed by 7 bases and 9 bases, with 13 bases remaining between them. The CDR3 contains 12 residues. Here the CDR3 reads CASKDVGLIQYF. CDR3 bases: TGTGCCAGCAAAGACGTGGGGCTCATTCAGTACTTC.

This clonotype showed up just a few times. J is TRBJ2-3 and V is TRBV20-1; a possible D gene is TRBD1 (5 bases). This CDR3 has 13 residues. The germline gives CDR1 DFQATT, CDR2 SNEGSKA (reference sequence). V was shortened by 1 base and J by 5 bases, with 10 bases between the two germline ends. As DNA, the CDR3 is TGCAGTGCTAGAGTAACAGGCATAGATACGCAGTATTTT. Translated, it gives CSARVTGIDTQYF.

This clonotype was recorded a few times. The chain employs TRBV19 and TRBJ2-2; D may be TRBD1 (6 bases). The CDR3 is 14 residues long. The germline CDR1 and CDR2 sequences are LNHDA and SQIVND (reference sequence). Trimming stripped 3 bases from V and 5 bases from J, with 10 bases between. For the CDR3, the DNA is TGTGCCAGTAGTATGACAGGCTTAACCGGGGAGCTGTTTTTT. Residues: CASSMTGLTGELFF.

This clonotype has only a few counts. The chain is built from TRBV6-4 and TRBJ2-3; unclear D gene. CDR1 MRHNA and CDR2 SNTAGT come from the germline V gene. This CDR3 region has 17 residues. The ends were cut back, 1 base at V and 3 bases at J, with 17 bases in the middle. CDR3 residues: CASSDFGNGMGTDTQYF. CDR3 sequence (DNA): TGTGCCAGCAGTGACTTCGGTAACGGTATGGGGACAGATACGCAGTATTTT.

Only a few counts were recorded for this clonotype. This chain joins TRBV12-3 or TRBV12-4 and TRBJ2-7; D is tentatively TRBD1 or TRBD2 (5 bases each). This CDR3 region has 15 residues. V lost 1 base and J lost 1, with 11 bases in between. CDR3 in DNA: TGTGCCAGCAGTTTAGTCGGGACCAAATCCTACGAGCAGTACTTC. Translating gives CASSLVGTKSYEQYF.

This rearrangement joins TRBV20-1 to TRBJ1-2; TRBD1 matches 9 bases. The V gene's germline CDR1 is DFQATT and CDR2 SNEGSKA (reference sequence). J gave up 4 bases and V 6 bases, and 6 bases lay outside the gene matches. CDR3 length equals 13 residues. The CDR3 protein is CSARTGDGYGYTF. CDR3 DNA: TGCAGTGCCCGGACAGGGGATGGCTATGGCTACACCTTC.

This clonotype came up a few times. The chain is built from TRBV7-2 and TRBJ2-1, with unresolved D. The V gene lost 2 bases and the J gene lost 0 bases, with 11 bases spanning the gap. The CDR3 runs 16 residues. Looked up from germline, CDR1 is SGHTA and CDR2 is FQGNSA. CDR3 loop: CASSLSGPLSYNEQFF. The CDR3 DNA reads TGTGCCAGCAGCTTAAGTGGGCCTCTCTCCTACAATGAGCAGTTCTTC.

The J gene is TRBJ2-1, the V gene TRBV20-1; either TRBD1 or TRBD2 may fit D (5 bases each). This CDR3 spans 14 amino acids. Germline assignment: CDR1 DFQATT and CDR2 SNEGSKA (reference sequence). V lost 2 bases, J lost 2 bases, and 10 bases lay in between. CDR3 in amino acids: CSARKGSAYNEQFF. The CDR3 nucleotides read TGCAGTGCTAGAAAGGGGAGCGCCTACAATGAGCAGTTCTTC.

The chain carries TRBV15 and TRBJ2-1; possibly TRBD2 for D (6 bases). The CDR3 spans 12 residues. V was clipped by 1 base and J by 10 bases, with 8 bases between them. The germline V gene encodes CDR1 LNHNV and CDR2 YYDKDF (reference sequence). CDR3 amino acids: CATSRAGEEQFF. CDR3 DNA: TGTGCCACCAGCAGAGCGGGGGAAGAGCAGTTCTTC. Drawing the rest from reference TRBV15 and TRBJ2-1, the complete variable domain is DAMVIQNPRYQVTQFGKPVTLSCSQTLNHNVMYWYQQKSSQAPKLLFHYYDKDFNNEADTPDNFQSRRPNTSFCFLDIRSPGLGDTAMYLCATSRAGEEQFFGPGTRLTVL.